The entry below describes one T cell receptor (beta chain). The antigen is not known. This CDR3 region has 13 residues. Germline loops: CDR1 MDHEN, CDR2 SYDVKM. The V end lost 4 bases, the J end lost 6 bases, and 13 bases lay between the germline ends. The data derive from a study of cytomegalovirus exposure and HLA in healthy donors. Background on the study: The 90 to 150 validation repertoires used a platform that matched the one used for the 500 to 700 first-cohort repertoires, as a later analysis reported.

The assay was immunoSEQ multiplex PCR, and TCRdb's table has in-frame clones only and misses some. The sample includes roughly 330,000 clones, about 85% of them seen just once. Study-level points and caveats: Most observed TCR sequences were rare, whereas some public TCRs were detected in many donors. It was reported that the classifier diagnosed cytomegalovirus status with high specificity and sensitivity in both the original and validation cohorts. According to a subsequent analysis, TCR clusters identified in the first cohort showed a tendency to co-occur across the 100 to 150 validation repertoires.

This clonotype was sampled from a woman aged 25 to 39 in good health and CMV-seropositive. Material: PBMCs. V is TRBV28 and J is TRBJ2-7; the D gene is possibly TRBD1 (6 bases). In nucleotides, the CDR3 is TGTGCCAGCAGTTCGTCAGGGGTGTTCGAGCAGTACTTC. Translated, it gives CASSSSGVFEQYF.